One sample yielded the 13 T cell receptor beta chains listed below, sequenced in a study of response to subunit inactivated influenza vaccine. TCRdb reprocessed the RT-PCR reads with MiXCR, giving one entry per CDR3 protein. The data contain almost 250,000 distinct CDR3 sequences, 9% to 15% of them singletons. The sample here was non-naive T cells sorted from PBMCs, taken around two weeks before vaccination. All receptors come from a man aged 50 or older who received an inactivated influenza vaccine.

This clonotype was seen repeatedly, ten times or more. The chain has TRBV29-1 and TRBJ2-7, with 9 bases lining up with TRBD1. The CDR3 is made up of 15 amino acids. Germline V gene sequence: CDR1 SQVTM, CDR2 ANQGSEA. With V trimmed by 2 bases and J by 1 base, 6 bases remained unmatched. CDR3 DNA sequence: TGCAGCGTTGAATTTAGGGGACAGGGATCCTACGAGCAGTACTTC. It is translated as CSVEFRGQGSYEQYF.

This clonotype was seen a few times. V usage is TRBV6-1 and J usage is TRBJ2-7, with D perhaps TRBD1 (6 bases). Germline V gene sequence: CDR1 MNHNS, CDR2 SASEGT. Trimming left V 7 bases short and J 5 bases short, with 12 bases between. CDR3 length equals 12 residues. CDR3 protein: CASTLHRDEQYF. The CDR3 DNA reads as TGTGCCAGCACCCTACACAGGGACGAGCAGTACTTC.

This clonotype came up many times. The chain recombines TRBV27 with TRBJ1-2; 7 bases line up with TRBD1. CDR1 is MNHEY and CDR2 is SMNVEV in the germline V gene (reference sequence). Germline trimming cut 4 bases from V and 5 bases from J; bases unmatched to any gene: 7. The length of the CDR3 is 14 residues. CDR3: CASSSQGQLYGYTF. CDR3 in DNA: TGTGCCAGCAGTTCCCAGGGACAGCTGTATGGCTACACCTTC.

This clonotype was observed a few times. This chain links TRBV27 with TRBJ2-7; 10 nucleotides match TRBD1. The ends lost 6 bases at V and 7 bases at J; junction bases unmatched: 6. Germline CDR1 MNHEY, CDR2 SMNVEV (reference sequence). The CDR3 is 13 residues long. The CDR3 nucleotides are TGTGCCAGCAGAGGGACAGGGGCTGGGGAGCAGTACTTC. Translation: CASRGTGAGEQYF.

A few counts support this clonotype. The chain employs TRBV28 and TRBJ2-7; 7 bases fit TRBD1. CDR1 is MDHEN and CDR2 is SYDVKM in the germline V gene. The trim removed 5 bases at V and 2 bases at J, leaving 9 bases unmatched. CDR3 length equals 15 residues. CDR3 nucleotide sequence: TGTGCCAGCAGTACCCGGGACAGCATAACCTACGAGCAGTACTTC. Translation: CASSTRDSITYEQYF. The full variable domain, in which reference TRBV28 and TRBJ2-7 provide the parts outside the CDR3, is DVKVTQSSRYLVKRTGEKVFLECVQDMDHENMFWYRQDPGLGLRLIYFSYDVKMKEKGDIPEGYSVSREKKERFSLILESASTNQTSMYLCASSTRDSITYEQYFGPGTRLTVT.

This clonotype turned up a few times. The chain has TRBV21-1 and TRBJ2-3. TRBV21-1 is an annotated pseudogene. The length of the CDR3 is 14 residues. As DNA, the CDR3 is TGTGCCAGCAGCAAAGAATCAGGGCAAGATACGCAGTATTTT. Translating it yields CASSKESGQDTQYF.

This clonotype was seen a handful of times. The V call is TRBV5-1, the J call TRBJ2-1; no reliable D call. The V end was cut by 0 bases, the J end by 6 bases, with 16 bases between. The CDR3 totals 16 residues. Germline V gene data show CDR1 as SGHRS and CDR2 as YFSETQ. CDR3 region: CASSLGLPPGFNEQFF. The DNA of the CDR3 is TGCGCCAGCAGCTTGGGTTTACCCCCGGGCTTCAATGAGCAGTTCTTC.

This clonotype was observed many times. This sequence joins TRBV12-3 or TRBV12-4 and TRBJ2-5; D ambiguous. The CDR3 spans 11 residues. V was pared by 6 bases and J by 4 bases, with 6 bases between. The CDR3 spells CASSSLETQYF. CDR3 bases: TGTGCCAGCAGCTCTCTAGAGACCCAGTACTTC.

The chain joins TRBV13 to TRBJ2-1; maybe TRBD2 (5 bases). Per germline, CDR1 PRHDT and CDR2 FYEKMQ (reference sequence). V lost 0 bases and J 7 bases, leaving 19 bases between the germline ends. This CDR3 is 17 amino acids long. CDR3 region: CASSLGGGVDGRNEQFF. In nucleotides, the CDR3 is TGTGCCAGCAGCTTAGGAGGAGGCGTAGATGGAAGGAATGAGCAGTTCTTC.

This clonotype turned up a few times. V is TRBV5-6 and J is TRBJ2-1; 8 bases match TRBD2. Trimming at V came to 3 bases and at J to 1 base, leaving 9 bases not matched to a gene. The CDR3 consists of 17 residues. Germline V CDR1 and CDR2: SGHDT, YYEEEE. DNA of the CDR3: TGTGCCAGCAGCTCGCGGATGGCGGGGGGTTCCTACAATGAGCAGTTCTTC. Protein: CASSSRMAGGSYNEQFF.

This clonotype has only a few counts. V usage is TRBV5-1 and J usage is TRBJ2-3, with a tentative D call TRBD2 (5 bases). The CDR3 length is 16 residues. V was pared by 0 bases and J by 0 bases, with 11 bases between. Germline loops: CDR1 SGHRS, CDR2 YFSETQ. CDR3 sequence: CASSLGSGPSTDTQYF. The DNA for the CDR3 is TGCGCCAGCAGCTTGGGCAGCGGTCCTAGCACAGATACGCAGTATTTT. The full variable domain, its missing parts supplied by reference TRBV5-1 and TRBJ2-3, is KAGVTQTPRYLIKTRGQQVTLSCSPISGHRSVSWYQQTPGQGLQFLFEYFSETQRNKGNFPGRFSGRQFSNSRSEMNVSTLELGDSALYLCASSLGSGPSTDTQYFGPGTRLTVL.

V usage is TRBV27 and J usage is TRBJ2-5; D is possibly TRBD1 (6 bases). V lost 8 bases and J 4 bases, leaving 20 bases between the germline ends. The CDR3 has 15 residues. Germline V gene sequence: CDR1 MNHEY, CDR2 SMNVEV (reference sequence). The CDR3 protein is CASGPQGTRRETQYF. DNA of the CDR3: TGTGCCAGCGGCCCTCAAGGGACAAGGAGAGAGACCCAGTACTTC.

At least ten counts were recorded for this clonotype. The rearrangement joins TRBV28 to TRBJ2-1; 11 nucleotides match TRBD2. J gave up 8 bases and V 2 bases, and 17 bases lay outside the gene matches. CDR1 is MDHEN, CDR2 SYDVKM, per germline. CDR3 length: 19 residues. The CDR3 sequence is CASSLVSLAGGVSEDEQFF. The CDR3 bases are TGTGCCAGCAGTTTAGTTTCCTTAGCGGGGGGGGTGAGTGAGGATGAGCAGTTCTTC. Together with reference TRBV28 and TRBJ2-1, the CDR3 gives the full variable domain: DVKVTQSSRYLVKRTGEKVFLECVQDMDHENMFWYRQDPGLGLRLIYFSYDVKMKEKGDIPEGYSVSREKKERFSLILESASTNQTSMYLCASSLVSLAGGVSEDEQFFGPGTRLTVL.